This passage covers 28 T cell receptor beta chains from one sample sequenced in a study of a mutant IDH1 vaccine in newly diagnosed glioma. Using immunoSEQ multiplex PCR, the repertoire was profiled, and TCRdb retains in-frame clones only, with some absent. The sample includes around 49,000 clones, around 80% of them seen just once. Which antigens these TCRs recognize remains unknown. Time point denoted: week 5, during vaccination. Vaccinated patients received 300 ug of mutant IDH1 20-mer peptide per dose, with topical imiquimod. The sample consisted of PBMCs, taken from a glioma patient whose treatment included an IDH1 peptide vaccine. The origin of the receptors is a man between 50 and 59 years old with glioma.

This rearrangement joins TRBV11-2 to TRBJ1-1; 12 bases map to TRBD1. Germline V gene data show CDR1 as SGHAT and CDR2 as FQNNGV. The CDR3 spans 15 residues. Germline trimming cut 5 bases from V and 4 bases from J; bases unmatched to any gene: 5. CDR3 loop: CASSVGQGAFTEAFF. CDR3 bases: TGTGCCAGCAGCGTGGGACAGGGGGCATTCACTGAAGCTTTCTTT.

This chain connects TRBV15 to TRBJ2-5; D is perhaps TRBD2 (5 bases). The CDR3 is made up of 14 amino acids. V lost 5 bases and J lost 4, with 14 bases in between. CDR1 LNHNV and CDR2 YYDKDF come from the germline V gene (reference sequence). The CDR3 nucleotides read TGTGCCACCAGCCGGCGAGAGCGGTTAGAGACCCAGTACTTC. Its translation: CATSRRERLETQYF.

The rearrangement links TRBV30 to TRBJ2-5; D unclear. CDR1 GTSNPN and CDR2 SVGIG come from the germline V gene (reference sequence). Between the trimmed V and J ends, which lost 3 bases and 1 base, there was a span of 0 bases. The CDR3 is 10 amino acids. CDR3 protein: CAWSQETQYF. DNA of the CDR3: TGTGCCTGGAGCCAAGAGACCCAGTACTTC.

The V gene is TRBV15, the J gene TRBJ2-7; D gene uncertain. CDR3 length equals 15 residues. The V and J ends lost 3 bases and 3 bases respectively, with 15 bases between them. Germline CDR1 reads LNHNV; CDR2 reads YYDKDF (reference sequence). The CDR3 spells CATSSPDSIDYEQYF. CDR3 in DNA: TGTGCCACCAGCAGTCCAGACTCGATCGACTACGAGCAGTACTTC.

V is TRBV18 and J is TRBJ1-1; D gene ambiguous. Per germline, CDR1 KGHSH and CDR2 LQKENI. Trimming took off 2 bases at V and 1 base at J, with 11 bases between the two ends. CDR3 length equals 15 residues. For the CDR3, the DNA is TGTGCCAGCTCACCAGGGTTTCAGAAGAACACTGAAGCTTTCTTT. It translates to CASSPGFQKNTEAFF.

The CDR3, as DNA: TGTGCCAGCAGCTCCGGGACAGGGACTGTTTGCACCTTC. Translating gives CASSSGTGTVCTF. The chain uses TRBV27 and TRBJ1-2; 9 bases map to TRBD1. CDR3 length: 13 amino acids. Germline loops: CDR1 MNHEY, CDR2 SMNVEV (reference sequence). The junction had 12 bases not matched to a gene; V was cut back by 6 bases and J by 13 bases.

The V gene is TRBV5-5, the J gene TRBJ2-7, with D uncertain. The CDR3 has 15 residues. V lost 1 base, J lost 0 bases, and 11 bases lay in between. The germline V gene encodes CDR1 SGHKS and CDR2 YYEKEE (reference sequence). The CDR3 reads CASSLTDGTSYEQYF. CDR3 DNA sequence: TGTGCCAGCAGCTTGACGGACGGTACCTCCTACGAGCAGTACTTC.

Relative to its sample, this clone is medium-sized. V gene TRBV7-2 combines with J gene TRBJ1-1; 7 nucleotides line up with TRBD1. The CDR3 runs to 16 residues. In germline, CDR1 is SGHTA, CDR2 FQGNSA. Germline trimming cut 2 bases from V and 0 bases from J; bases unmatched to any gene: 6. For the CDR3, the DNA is TGTGCCAGCAGCTTATCTGAGGGACAGCTGAACACTGAAGCTTTCTTT. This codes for CASSLSEGQLNTEAFF.

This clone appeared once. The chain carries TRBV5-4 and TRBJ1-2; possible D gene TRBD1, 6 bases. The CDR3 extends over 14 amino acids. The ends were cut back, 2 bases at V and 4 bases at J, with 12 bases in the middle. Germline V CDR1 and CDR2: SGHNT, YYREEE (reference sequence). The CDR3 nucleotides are TGTGCCAGCAGCTTACGCAGGGGTATCTATGGCTACACCTTC. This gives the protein CASSLRRGIYGYTF. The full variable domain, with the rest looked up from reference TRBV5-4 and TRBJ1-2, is ETGVTQSPTHLIKTRGQQVTLRCSSQSGHNTVSWYQQALGQGPQFIFQYYREEENGRGNFPPRFSGLQFPNYSSELNVNALELDDSALYLCASSLRRGIYGYTFGSGTRLTVV.

CDR3 DNA: TGCGCCAGCAGTAAGGGACAGGGAATCATTCAGTACTTC. Its translation is CASSKGQGIIQYF. J is TRBJ2-4 and V is TRBV10-2; 9 bases are shared with TRBD1. The V segment lost 5 bases and the J segment 9 bases; nucleotides outside the gene matches: 5. This CDR3 contains 13 residues. Germline-derived CDR1 and CDR2 are WSHSY and SAAADI.

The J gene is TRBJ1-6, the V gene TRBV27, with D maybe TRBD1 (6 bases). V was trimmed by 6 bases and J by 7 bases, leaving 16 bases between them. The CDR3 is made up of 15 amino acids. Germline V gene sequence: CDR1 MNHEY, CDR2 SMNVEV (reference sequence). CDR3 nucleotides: TGTGCCAGCAGCCGCGGACAGACGAGGAATTCACCCCTCCACTTT. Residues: CASSRGQTRNSPLHF.

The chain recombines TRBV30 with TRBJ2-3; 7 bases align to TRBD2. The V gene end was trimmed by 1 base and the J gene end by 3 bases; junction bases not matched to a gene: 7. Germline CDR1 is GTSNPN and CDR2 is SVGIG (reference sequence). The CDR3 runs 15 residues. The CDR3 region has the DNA TGTGCCTGGAGTGGCGGGGGAGTGGGTACAGATACGCAGTATTTT. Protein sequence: CAWSGGGVGTDTQYF.

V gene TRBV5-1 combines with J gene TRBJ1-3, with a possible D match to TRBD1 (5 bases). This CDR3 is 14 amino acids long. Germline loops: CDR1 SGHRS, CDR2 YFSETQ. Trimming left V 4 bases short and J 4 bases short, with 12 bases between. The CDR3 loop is CASSPGGAGNTIYF. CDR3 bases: TGCGCCAGCAGCCCCGGCGGGGCAGGAAACACCATATATTTT. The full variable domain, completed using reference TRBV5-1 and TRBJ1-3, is KAGVTQTPRYLIKTRGQQVTLSCSPISGHRSVSWYQQTPGQGLQFLFEYFSETQRNKGNFPGRFSGRQFSNSRSEMNVSTLELGDSALYLCASSPGGAGNTIYFGEGSWLTVV.

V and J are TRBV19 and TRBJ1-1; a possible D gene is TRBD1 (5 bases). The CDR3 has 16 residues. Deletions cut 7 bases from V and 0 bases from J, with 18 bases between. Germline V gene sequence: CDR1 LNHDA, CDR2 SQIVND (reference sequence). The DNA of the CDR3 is TGTGCCAGTATGAGCGTTTTGGGGGTAATGAACACTGAAGCTTTCTTT. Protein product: CASMSVLGVMNTEAFF.

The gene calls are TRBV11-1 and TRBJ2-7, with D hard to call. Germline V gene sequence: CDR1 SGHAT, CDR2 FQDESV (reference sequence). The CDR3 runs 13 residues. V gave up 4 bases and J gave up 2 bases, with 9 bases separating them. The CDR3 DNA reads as TGTGCCAGCAGCTCTCCGGCGGCCTACGAGCAGTACTTC. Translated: CASSSPAAYEQYF. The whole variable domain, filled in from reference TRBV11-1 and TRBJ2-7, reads EAEVAQSPRYKITEKSQAVAFWCDPISGHATLYWYRQILGQGPELLVQFQDESVVDDSQLPKDRFSAERLKGVDSTLKIQPAELGDSAMYLCASSSPAAYEQYFGPGTRLTVT.

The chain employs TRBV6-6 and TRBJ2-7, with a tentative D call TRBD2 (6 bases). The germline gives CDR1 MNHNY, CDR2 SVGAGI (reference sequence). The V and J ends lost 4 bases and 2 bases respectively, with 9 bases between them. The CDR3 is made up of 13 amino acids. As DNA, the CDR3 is TGTGCCAGCAGTTCCGGGGGACCCTACGAGCAGTACTTC. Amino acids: CASSSGGPYEQYF.

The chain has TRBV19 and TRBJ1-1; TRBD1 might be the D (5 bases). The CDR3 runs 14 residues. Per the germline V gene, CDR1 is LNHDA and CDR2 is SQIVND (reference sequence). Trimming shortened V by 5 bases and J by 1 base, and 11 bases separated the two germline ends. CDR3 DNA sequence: TGTGCCAGTAGTTTTTCGACAGAGAACACTGAAGCTTTCTTT. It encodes CASSFSTENTEAFF.

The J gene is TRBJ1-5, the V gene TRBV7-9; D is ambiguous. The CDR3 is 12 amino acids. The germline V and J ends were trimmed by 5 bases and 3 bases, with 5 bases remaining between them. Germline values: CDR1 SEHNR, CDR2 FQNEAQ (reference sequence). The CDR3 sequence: CASSPDNQPQHF. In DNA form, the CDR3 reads TGTGCCAGCAGCCCTGACAATCAGCCCCAGCATTTT.

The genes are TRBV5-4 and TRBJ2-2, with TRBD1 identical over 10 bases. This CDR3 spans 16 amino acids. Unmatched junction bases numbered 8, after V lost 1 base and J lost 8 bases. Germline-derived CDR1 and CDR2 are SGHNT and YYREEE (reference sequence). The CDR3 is CASSLSGQGIPGELFF. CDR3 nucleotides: TGTGCCAGCAGCTTGTCGGGACAGGGGATTCCGGGGGAGCTGTTTTTT.

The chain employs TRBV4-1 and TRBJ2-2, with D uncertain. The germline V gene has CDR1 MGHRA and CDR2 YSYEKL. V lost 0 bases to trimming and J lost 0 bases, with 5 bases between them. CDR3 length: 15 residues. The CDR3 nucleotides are TGCGCCAGCAGCCAAGATGCGGCGAACACCGGGGAGCTGTTTTTT. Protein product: CASSQDAANTGELFF.

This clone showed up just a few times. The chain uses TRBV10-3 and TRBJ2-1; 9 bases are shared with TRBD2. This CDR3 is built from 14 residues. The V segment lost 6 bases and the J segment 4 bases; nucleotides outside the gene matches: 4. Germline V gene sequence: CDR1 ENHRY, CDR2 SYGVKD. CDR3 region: CAISASGVYNEQFF. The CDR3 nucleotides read TGTGCCATCAGCGCTAGCGGGGTGTACAATGAGCAGTTCTTC.

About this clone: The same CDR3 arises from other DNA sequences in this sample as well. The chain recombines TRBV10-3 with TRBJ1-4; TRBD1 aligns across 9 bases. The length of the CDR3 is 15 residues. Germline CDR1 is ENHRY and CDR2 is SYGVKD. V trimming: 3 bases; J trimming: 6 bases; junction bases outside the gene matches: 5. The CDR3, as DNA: TGTGCCATCAGTGACCCGGGACAGGGCGATGAAAAACTGTTTTTT. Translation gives CAISDPGQGDEKLFF.

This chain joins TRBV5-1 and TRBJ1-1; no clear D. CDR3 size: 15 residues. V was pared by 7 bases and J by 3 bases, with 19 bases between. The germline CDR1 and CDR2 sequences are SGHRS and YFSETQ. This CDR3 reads CASAVRDFLDTEAFF. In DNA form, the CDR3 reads TGCGCCAGCGCCGTAAGGGATTTCCTGGACACTGAAGCTTTCTTT.

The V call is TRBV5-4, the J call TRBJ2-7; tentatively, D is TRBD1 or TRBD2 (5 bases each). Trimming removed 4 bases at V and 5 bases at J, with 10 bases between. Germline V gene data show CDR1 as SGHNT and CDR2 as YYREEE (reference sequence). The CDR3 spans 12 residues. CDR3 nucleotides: TGTGCCAGCAGCCATGGGACGGACGAGCAGTACTTC. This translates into CASSHGTDEQYF.

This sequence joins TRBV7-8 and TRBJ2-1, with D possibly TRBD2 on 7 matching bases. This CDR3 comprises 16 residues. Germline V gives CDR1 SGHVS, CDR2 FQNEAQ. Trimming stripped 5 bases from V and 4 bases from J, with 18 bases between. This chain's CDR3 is CASSPSWGGRYNEQFF. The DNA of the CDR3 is TGTGCCAGCAGCCCCTCGTGGGGGGGCCGGTACAATGAGCAGTTCTTC.

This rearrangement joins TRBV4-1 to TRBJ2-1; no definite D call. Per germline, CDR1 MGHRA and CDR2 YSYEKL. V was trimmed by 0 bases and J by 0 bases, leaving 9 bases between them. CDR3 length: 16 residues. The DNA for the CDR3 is TGCGCCAGCAGCCAAGATGAGTTGAGCTCCTACAATGAGCAGTTCTTC. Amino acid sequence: CASSQDELSSYNEQFF.

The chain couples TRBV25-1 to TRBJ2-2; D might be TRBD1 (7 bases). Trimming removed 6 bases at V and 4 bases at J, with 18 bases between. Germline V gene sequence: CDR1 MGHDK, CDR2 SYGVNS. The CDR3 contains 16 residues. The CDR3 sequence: CASRTRGAGGTGELFF. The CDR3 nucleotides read TGTGCCAGCAGGACCAGGGGGGCAGGGGGCACCGGGGAGCTGTTTTTT.

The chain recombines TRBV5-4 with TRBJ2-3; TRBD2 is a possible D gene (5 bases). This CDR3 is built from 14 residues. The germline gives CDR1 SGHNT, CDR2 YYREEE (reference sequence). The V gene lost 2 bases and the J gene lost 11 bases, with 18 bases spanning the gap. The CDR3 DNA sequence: TGTGCCAGCAGCTTTTGGAGGTCGGGGAGTGGGCAGTATTTT. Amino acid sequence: CASSFWRSGSGQYF.